Shown below are 5 T cell receptor beta chains from a single sample sequenced in a study of control samples from healthy donors and cancer patients. TCRdb keeps only in-frame clones here, not all; method: immunoSEQ multiplex PCR. This sample has approximately 80,000 clones, with 91% found just once. The sample consisted of blood. Source of these receptors: a man aged 25-45 years in good health.

The genes are TRBV7-9 and TRBJ2-7, with 8 nucleotides matching TRBD1. The CDR3 has 15 residues. Germline values: CDR1 SEHNR, CDR2 FQNEAQ (reference sequence). With V trimmed by 5 bases and J by 0 bases, 6 bases remained unmatched. CDR3 amino acids: CASSVGQVLSYEQYF. CDR3 sequence (DNA): TGTGCCAGCAGCGTGGGACAGGTCCTCTCCTACGAGCAGTACTTC.

V is TRBV12-3 or TRBV12-4 and J is TRBJ1-4; no firm D call. The V and J ends lost 2 bases and 8 bases respectively, with 9 bases between them. The length of the CDR3 is 13 residues. Here the CDR3 reads CASSLYGKEKLFF. The CDR3 DNA is TGTGCCAGCAGTTTATATGGAAAGGAAAAACTGTTTTTT.

This rearrangement joins TRBV19 to TRBJ1-3; no firm D call. CDR1 is LNHDA, CDR2 SQIVND, per germline (reference sequence). The V end lost 7 bases, the J end lost 0 bases, and 13 bases lay between the germline ends. This CDR3 is built from 15 residues. CDR3 residues: CASTLGAGSGNTIYF. DNA of the CDR3: TGTGCCAGTACCCTCGGTGCGGGCTCTGGAAACACCATATATTTT.

The chain carries TRBV15 and TRBJ2-3; no definite D call. Germline V CDR1 and CDR2: LNHNV, YYDKDF (reference sequence). V dropped 7 bases and J dropped 1 base, with 12 bases sitting between them. The CDR3 runs 14 residues. The CDR3 sequence: CATKPTKGTDTQYF. The CDR3 DNA reads as TGTGCCACCAAACCCACAAAGGGCACAGATACGCAGTATTTT.

The chain has TRBV6-1 and TRBJ1-6; no clear D. Germline CDR1 MNHNS, CDR2 SASEGT. This CDR3 spans 16 amino acids. Between the trimmed V and J ends, which lost 1 base and 10 bases, there was a span of 17 bases. In DNA, the CDR3 is TGTGCCAGCAGTGAAGAACTGGCGGCCATAAGATCACCCCTCCACTTT. Its protein is CASSEELAAIRSPLHF.